A selection of T cell receptor beta chains follows, all from one sample in a study of shared clonotypes between healthy human individuals. Produced via immunoSEQ multiplex PCR; TCRdb's table is partial and in-frame only. The sample includes some 2,500,000 clones, approximately 90% seen only once; the top ten take about 0.41%. The material sequenced was naive CD4+ T cells from PBMCs. These receptors originate from a young man in good health. Some clones in this sample may be carry-over from other donors' samples. Both conserved end residues are part of each CDR3. The D gene is left open where the match is weak. Expanded clones are given a class, and other clones once, few, many or no size at all.

v_gene: TRBV28
j_gene: TRBJ2-1
d_gene: .
abundance: .
CDR3aa: CASSSRYNTIEQFF
CDR3nt: TGTGCCAGCAGCTCCCGCTATAATACCATTGAGCAGTTCTTC

v_gene: TRBV7-8
j_gene: TRBJ2-2
d_gene: TRBD2
abundance: .
CDR3aa: CASSLGGSGSLVGELFF
CDR3nt: TGTGCCAGCAGCTTAGGGGGGAGCGGGAGTTTGGTCGGGGAGCTGTTTTTT

v_gene: TRBV28
j_gene: TRBJ2-7
d_gene: .
abundance: .
CDR3aa: CASSLRTSSGEQYF
CDR3nt: TGTGCCAGCAGCCTCCGAACTAGTTCGGGCGAGCAGTACTTC

v_gene: TRBV11-2
j_gene: TRBJ2-5
d_gene: .
abundance: .
CDR3aa: CASSSLFGRETQYF
CDR3nt: TGTGCCAGCAGCTCACTTTTCGGGCGGGAGACCCAGTACTTC

v_gene: TRBV27
j_gene: TRBJ2-5
d_gene: .
abundance: .
CDR3aa: CASSLSTLGTQYF
CDR3nt: TGTGCCAGCAGTTTATCTACCCTTGGGACCCAGTACTTC

v_gene: TRBV10-2
j_gene: TRBJ1-4
d_gene: .
abundance: few
CDR3aa: CASSESSLNEKLFF
CDR3nt: TGCGCCAGCAGTGAGTCGTCTCTCAATGAAAAACTGTTTTTT

v_gene: TRBV7-9
j_gene: TRBJ1-4
d_gene: TRBD1
abundance: .
CDR3aa: CASSGDRGRMTPEKLFF
CDR3nt: TGTGCCAGCAGCGGAGACAGGGGTAGGATGACTCCCGAAAAACTGTTTTTT

v_gene: TRBV27
j_gene: TRBJ1-2
d_gene: TRBD1
abundance: .
CDR3aa: CASSSAGTGGAFYHGYTF
CDR3nt: TGTGCCAGCAGTTCCGCCGGGACAGGGGGTGCTTTTTACCATGGCTACACCTTC

v_gene: TRBV11-2
j_gene: TRBJ2-1
d_gene: TRBD2
abundance: .
CDR3aa: CASSFSGGPYNEQFF
CDR3nt: TGTGCCAGCAGCTTTTCGGGGGGGCCCTACAATGAGCAGTTCTTC

v_gene: TRBV6-6
j_gene: TRBJ1-1
d_gene: .
abundance: .
CDR3aa: CASTPSLDRAEAFF
CDR3nt: TGTGCCAGCACCCCCTCCTTAGACAGAGCTGAAGCTTTCTTT

v_gene: TRBV29-1
j_gene: TRBJ1-2
d_gene: TRBD1
abundance: .
CDR3aa: CSVQQGNYGYTF
CDR3nt: TGCAGCGTTCAACAGGGGAACTATGGCTACACCTTC

v_gene: TRBV27
j_gene: TRBJ2-7
d_gene: TRBD2
abundance: .
CDR3aa: CASARLAGAYEQYF
CDR3nt: TGTGCCAGCGCCCGGTTAGCGGGAGCTTACGAGCAGTACTTC

v_gene: TRBV18
j_gene: TRBJ2-1
d_gene: .
abundance: .
CDR3aa: CASSPLGGNEQFF
CDR3nt: TGTGCCAGCTCACCTTTAGGTGGCAATGAGCAGTTCTTC

v_gene: TRBV2
j_gene: TRBJ1-5
d_gene: TRBD1
abundance: .
CDR3aa: CASTGDRNQPQHF
CDR3nt: TGTGCCAGCACAGGGGACAGGAATCAGCCCCAGCATTTT

v_gene: TRBV7-8
j_gene: TRBJ2-2
d_gene: .
abundance: .
CDR3aa: CASSRDIVNTGELFF
CDR3nt: TGTGCCAGCAGCCGCGACATCGTGAACACCGGGGAGCTGTTTTTT

v_gene: TRBV15
j_gene: TRBJ2-7
d_gene: .
abundance: .
CDR3aa: CATSRDLATRSYEQYF
CDR3nt: TGTGCCACCAGCAGAGATCTTGCGACTAGGTCCTACGAGCAGTACTTC

v_gene: TRBV28
j_gene: TRBJ1-5
d_gene: .
abundance: .
CDR3aa: CASRKRWDGSNQPQHF
CDR3nt: TGTGCCAGCAGGAAACGTTGGGACGGTAGCAATCAGCCCCAGCATTTT

v_gene: TRBV28
j_gene: TRBJ1-2
d_gene: .
abundance: .
CDR3aa: CASTLGTPNYGYTF
CDR3nt: TGTGCCAGCACATTGGGGACTCCTAACTATGGCTACACCTTC

v_gene: TRBV7-9
j_gene: TRBJ1-3
d_gene: TRBD1
abundance: .
CDR3aa: CASSRSTGAAGNTIYF
CDR3nt: TGTGCCAGCAGCCGTTCTACAGGGGCCGCTGGAAACACCATATATTTT

v_gene: TRBV6-5
j_gene: TRBJ2-7
d_gene: .
abundance: .
CDR3aa: CASSYSTRADYEQYF
CDR3nt: TGTGCCAGCAGTTACTCGACCAGGGCTGACTACGAGCAGTACTTC

v_gene: TRBV6-1
j_gene: TRBJ2-7
d_gene: .
abundance: .
CDR3aa: CASSDRGDEQYF
CDR3nt: TGTGCCAGCAGTGACAGGGGCGACGAGCAGTACTTC

v_gene: TRBV28
j_gene: TRBJ1-1
d_gene: .
abundance: .
CDR3aa: CASSYNRGGGTEAFF
CDR3nt: TGTGCCAGCAGTTACAACCGGGGGGGCGGTACTGAAGCTTTCTTT

v_gene: TRBV18
j_gene: TRBJ2-1
d_gene: .
abundance: .
CDR3aa: CASSPSIDSYNEQFF
CDR3nt: TGTGCCAGCTCACCCAGTATCGACTCCTACAATGAGCAGTTCTTC

v_gene: TRBV2
j_gene: TRBJ1-5
d_gene: TRBD1
abundance: once
CDR3aa: CASRSLDRGGQPQHF
CDR3nt: TGTGCCAGCAGAAGCCTGGACAGGGGTGGTCAGCCCCAGCATTTT

v_gene: TRBV9
j_gene: TRBJ1-1
d_gene: .
abundance: .
CDR3aa: CASSPLGGGNTEAFF
CDR3nt: TGTGCCAGCAGCCCTTTAGGAGGAGGCAACACTGAAGCTTTCTTT

v_gene: TRBV30
j_gene: TRBJ1-1
d_gene: .
abundance: few
CDR3aa: CAWSGGPYNTEAFF
CDR3nt: TGTGCCTGGAGTGGCGGACCGTATAACACTGAAGCTTTCTTT

v_gene: TRBV29-1
j_gene: TRBJ2-1
d_gene: TRBD1
abundance: .
CDR3aa: CSVAPRGGTGDYNEQFF
CDR3nt: TGCAGCGTCGCGCCTAGAGGAGGGACAGGGGACTACAATGAGCAGTTCTTC

v_gene: TRBV28
j_gene: TRBJ1-5
d_gene: TRBD1
abundance: once
CDR3aa: CASRQGRNQPQHF
CDR3nt: TGTGCCAGCCGACAGGGGCGGAATCAGCCCCAGCATTTT

v_gene: TRBV7-9
j_gene: TRBJ2-7
d_gene: .
abundance: .
CDR3aa: CASSLVGTFSYEQYF
CDR3nt: TGTGCCAGCAGCTTAGTCGGGACGTTCTCCTACGAGCAGTACTTC

v_gene: TRBV5-1
j_gene: TRBJ2-5
d_gene: TRBD1
abundance: .
CDR3aa: CASSPGGGKETQYF
CDR3nt: TGCGCCAGCAGCCCAGGGGGCGGAAAAGAGACCCAGTACTTC

v_gene: TRBV5-1
j_gene: TRBJ2-1
d_gene: TRBD1
abundance: .
CDR3aa: CASSFDPGQNNEQFF
CDR3nt: TGCGCCAGCAGCTTCGACCCGGGACAGAACAATGAGCAGTTCTTC

v_gene: TRBV6-6
j_gene: TRBJ2-1
d_gene: TRBD2
abundance: .
CDR3aa: CASKAGGGYNEQFF
CDR3nt: TGTGCCAGTAAAGCGGGAGGGGGGTACAATGAGCAGTTCTTC

v_gene: TRBV6-6
j_gene: TRBJ2-1
d_gene: .
abundance: .
CDR3aa: CASSHYRENYNEQFF
CDR3nt: TGTGCCAGCAGTCACTACCGGGAGAACTACAATGAGCAGTTCTTC

v_gene: TRBV9
j_gene: TRBJ2-7
d_gene: .
abundance: .
CDR3aa: CASSVPTSYEQYF
CDR3nt: TGTGCCAGCAGCGTACCGACTAGTTACGAGCAGTACTTC

v_gene: TRBV6-5
j_gene: TRBJ2-7
d_gene: TRBD1
abundance: .
CDR3aa: CASIPTGGSGEQYF
CDR3nt: TGTGCCAGCATCCCGACAGGGGGAAGTGGCGAGCAGTACTTC